One sample yielded the 7 T cell receptor beta chains listed below, sequenced in a study of T cell responses to AZD1222 COVID-19 vaccine (dated by TCRdb to the early 2020s). In light of the paper, this sample's time point label describes: about 28 days (+/-7) after the second vaccine dose. The method was the immunoSEQ multiplex PCR assay. Here the immuneACCESS table is served through TCRdb, limited to in-frame sequences with V and J called. Missing clones are a known gap in these copies; in checked studies unresolved V genes cover under half, and the rest lacks a known reason. The sample includes about 140,000 clones, with about nine tenths observed a single time. The top ten hold approximately 5.9% of the sample. The specimen was peripheral blood, collected 28 days after the second AZD1222 dose. The receptors come from an adult who received the AZD1222 COVID-19 vaccine.

The V gene is TRBV27, the J gene TRBJ2-4; a weak D match, TRBD1 (6 bases). With 3 bases removed from V and 7 bases from J, the gap between germline ends came to 13 bases. CDR3 length: 14 amino acids. Germline CDR1 is MNHEY and CDR2 is SMNVEV (reference sequence). The CDR3 sequence is CASSLSGASNIQYF. Here the CDR3 DNA reads TGTGCCAGCAGTTTGTCAGGGGCAAGTAACATTCAGTACTTC.

Of note for this clone: Other DNA sequences within the sample encode an identical CDR3. The chain employs TRBV5-1 and TRBJ2-7; D gene ambiguous. This CDR3 is 12 amino acids long. From germline, CDR1 is SGHRS and CDR2 YFSETQ. The V and J ends lost 0 bases and 4 bases respectively, with 5 bases between them. The CDR3 reads CASSLDGYEQYF. CDR3 sequence (DNA): TGCGCCAGCAGCTTGGACGGTTACGAGCAGTACTTC.

This clone was detected once. The rearrangement uses TRBV5-6 and TRBJ1-6; D is unresolved. V dropped 8 bases and J dropped 6 bases, with 9 bases sitting between them. Germline CDR1 is SGHDT and CDR2 is YYEEEE. CDR3 length: 12 residues. The CDR3 coding sequence is TGTGCCAGTCGACGGGTTAATTCACCCCTCCACTTT. Translating gives CASRRVNSPLHF.

V gene TRBV7-8 combines with J gene TRBJ1-1; D is unclear. The CDR3 covers 13 residues. Trimming removed 5 bases from V and 0 bases from J, with 7 bases in between. CDR1 SGHVS and CDR2 FQNEAQ come from the germline V gene. The CDR3 sequence is CASSHELNTEAFF. CDR3 coding DNA: TGTGCCAGCAGCCACGAGTTGAACACTGAAGCTTTCTTT.

The rearrangement joins TRBV18 to TRBJ2-2, with a possible D match to TRBD1 (6 bases). V lost 6 bases and J lost 1, with 9 bases in between. The CDR3 covers 14 residues. Germline V gene lookup returns CDR1 KGHSH and CDR2 LQKENI. CDR3 in DNA: TGTGCCAGCTCGCAGGGACAGAACACCGGGGAGCTGTTTTTT. Translation gives CASSQGQNTGELFF. Filled out from reference TRBV18 and TRBJ2-2, the complete variable domain reads NAGVMQNPRHLVRRRGQEARLRCSPMKGHSHVYWYRQLPEEGLKFMVYLQKENIIDESGMPKERFSAEFPKEGPSILRIQQVVRGDSAAYFCASSQGQNTGELFFGEGSRLTVL.

The chain recombines TRBV6-4 with TRBJ2-4, with 10 bases identical to TRBD2. The CDR3 runs 18 residues. Germline-derived CDR1 and CDR2 are MRHNA and SNTAGT. The J segment lost 4 bases and the V segment lost 5 bases, leaving 14 bases of the junction unmatched. The CDR3 DNA reads as TGTGCCAGCAGTTCCCGCCGCCCTAGCGGGGGACCTAAAAACATTCAGTACTTC. Residues: CASSSRRPSGGPKNIQYF.

CDR3 amino acids: CASSEQGGSNTGELFF. The CDR3 nucleotides read TGTGCCAGCAGTGAACAAGGAGGATCGAACACCGGGGAGCTGTTTTTT. The chain joins TRBV2 to TRBJ2-2; D is perhaps TRBD2 (5 bases). CDR1 is SNHLY and CDR2 is FYNNEI in the germline V gene. The CDR3 is 16 residues long. V was clipped by 2 bases and J by 0 bases, with 10 bases between them.